This T cell receptor (beta chain) was sequenced during a study of blood T cell repertoires in COVID-19. About the study: Some COVID-19 samples were acute and others convalescent; all came from the United States, Italy and Spain. From T cells, B-cell-depleted T cells, or PBMCs came the material, which was cDNA or gDNA.

This CDR3 region has 14 residues. From germline, CDR1 is SGDLS and CDR2 YYNGEE. The V end lost 5 bases, the J end lost 2 bases, and 11 bases lay between the germline ends. In the original analysis: Amplification with reference gene primers provided the estimates of nucleated cell counts. TCRdb's copy holds only in-frame clones and misses some; the assay was immunoSEQ multiplex PCR. V and J calls and clone size come straight from that table; D and trimming were deduced from the DNA. The sample has a few hundred thousand clones; 89% are singletons. The V gene is TRBV9, the J gene TRBJ1-5, with a weak D call TRBD1 (5 bases). The receptor comes from a man aged 50 to 60 with acute or convalescent COVID-19. Source material: peripheral blood. The CDR3 DNA reads as TGTGCCAGCAGACCTCAGGGTGGCAATCAGCCCCAGCATTTT. Translation: CASRPQGGNQPQHF.